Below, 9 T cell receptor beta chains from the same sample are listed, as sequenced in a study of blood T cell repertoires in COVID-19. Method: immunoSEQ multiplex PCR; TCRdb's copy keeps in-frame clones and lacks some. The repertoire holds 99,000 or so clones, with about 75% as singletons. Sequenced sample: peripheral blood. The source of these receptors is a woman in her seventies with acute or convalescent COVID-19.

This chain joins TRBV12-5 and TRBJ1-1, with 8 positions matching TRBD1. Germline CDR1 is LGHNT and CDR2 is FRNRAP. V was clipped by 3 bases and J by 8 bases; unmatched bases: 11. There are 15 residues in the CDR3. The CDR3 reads CASGLPPGQGWEAFF. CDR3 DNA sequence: TGTGCTAGTGGTTTACCCCCCGGACAGGGTTGGGAAGCTTTCTTT.

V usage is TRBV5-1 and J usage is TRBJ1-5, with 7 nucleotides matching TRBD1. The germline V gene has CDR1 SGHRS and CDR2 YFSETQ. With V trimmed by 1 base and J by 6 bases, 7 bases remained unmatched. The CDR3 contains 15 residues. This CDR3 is CASSLSGQDGQPQHF. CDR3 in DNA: TGCGCCAGCAGCTTGTCCGGACAGGACGGTCAGCCCCAGCATTTT.

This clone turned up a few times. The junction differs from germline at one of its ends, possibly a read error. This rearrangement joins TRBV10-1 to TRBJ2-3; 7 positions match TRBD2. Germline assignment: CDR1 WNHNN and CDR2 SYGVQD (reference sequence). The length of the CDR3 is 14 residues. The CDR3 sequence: CAGRPAGTADTQYF. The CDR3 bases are TGCGCCGGCAGGCCAGCGGGGACCGCAGATACGCAGTATTTT.

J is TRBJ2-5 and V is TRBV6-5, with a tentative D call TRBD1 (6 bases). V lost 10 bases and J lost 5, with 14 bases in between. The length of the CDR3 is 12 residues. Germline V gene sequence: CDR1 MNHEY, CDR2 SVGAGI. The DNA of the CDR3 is TGTGCCATCCTCAGGGGCGGCGAGACCCAGTACTTC. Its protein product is CAILRGGETQYF.

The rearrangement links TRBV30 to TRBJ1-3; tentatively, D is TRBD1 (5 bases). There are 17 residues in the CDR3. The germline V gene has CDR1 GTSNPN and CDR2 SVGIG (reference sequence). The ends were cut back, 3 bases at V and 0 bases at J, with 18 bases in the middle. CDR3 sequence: CAWRGRGTKGSGNTIYF. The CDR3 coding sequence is TGTGCCTGGAGGGGGAGGGGTACGAAGGGCTCTGGAAACACCATATATTTT.

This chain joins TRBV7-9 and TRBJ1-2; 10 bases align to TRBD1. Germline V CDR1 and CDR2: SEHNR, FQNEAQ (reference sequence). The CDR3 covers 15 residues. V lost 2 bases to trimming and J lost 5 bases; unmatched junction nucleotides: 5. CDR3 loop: CASSLTGQGLYGYTF. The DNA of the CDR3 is TGTGCCAGCAGCTTAACGGGACAGGGGCTTTATGGCTACACCTTC.

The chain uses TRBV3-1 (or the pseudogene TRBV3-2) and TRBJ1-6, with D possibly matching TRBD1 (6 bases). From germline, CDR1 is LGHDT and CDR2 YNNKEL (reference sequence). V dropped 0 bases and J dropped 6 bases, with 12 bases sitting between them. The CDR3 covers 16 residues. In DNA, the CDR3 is TGTGCCAGCAGCCAAGATTTCAGGGGCGGTAATTCACCCCTCCACTTT. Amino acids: CASSQDFRGGNSPLHF.

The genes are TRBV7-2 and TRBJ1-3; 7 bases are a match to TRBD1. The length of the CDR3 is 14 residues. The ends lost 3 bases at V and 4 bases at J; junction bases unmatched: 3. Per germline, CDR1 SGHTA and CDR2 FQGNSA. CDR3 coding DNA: TGTGCCAGCAGCTTGACAGGGTTAGGAAACACCATATATTTT. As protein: CASSLTGLGNTIYF.

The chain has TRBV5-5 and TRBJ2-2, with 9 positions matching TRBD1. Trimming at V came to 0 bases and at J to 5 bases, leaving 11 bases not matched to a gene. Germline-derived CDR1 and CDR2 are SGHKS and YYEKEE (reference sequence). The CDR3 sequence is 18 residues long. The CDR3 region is CASSLVPQGALGTGELFF. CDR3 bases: TGTGCCAGCAGCTTGGTCCCACAGGGGGCTTTAGGGACCGGGGAGCTGTTTTTT.